This T cell receptor (beta chain) emerged from a study of blood T cell repertoires in COVID-19. Data came from immunoSEQ multiplex PCR; TCRdb stores just in-frame clones and leaves some out. Among roughly 160,000 clones listed, 65% to 90% were seen once. This receptor was identified in a man aged 55 to 69 with acute or convalescent COVID-19. The source material was peripheral blood.

The CDR3 DNA reads as TGTGCCAGCAGTCAGGGGGACAGAAAGACCTACGAGCAGTACTTC. Its translation is CASSQGDRKTYEQYF. V and J are TRBV14 and TRBJ2-7; 7 positions agree with TRBD1. The CDR3 is made up of 15 amino acids. CDR1 and CDR2 from the germline V gene are SGHDN and FVKESK. V shed 6 bases, J shed 2 bases, and the junction held 10 bases outside the gene matches.